There are a few counts of the clone carrying this T cell receptor (beta chain). The target antigen is unknown. Clones were read by immunoSEQ multiplex PCR, and TCRdb kept only the in-frame ones, dropping some. The sample has some 130,000 clones, approximately 90% seen once. The data belong to a study of T cell responses to AZD1222 COVID-19 vaccine. Study summary: Both about-4-week and about-12-week second-dose recipients were combined. Study findings and constraints: Among vaccine-associated CD4 TCRs, coverage spanned spike, with dominance at 160-218 and 743-854. Breadth and depth of Spike-specific TCRs rose after two AZD1222 doses.

CDR3 length equals 14 residues. CDR1 MNHEY and CDR2 SMNVEV come from the germline V gene (reference sequence). Trimming removed 1 base from V and 2 bases from J, with 3 bases in between. The TCR sequence derives from an adult in good health. V and J are TRBV27 and TRBJ1-6; no clear D gene. Specimen: peripheral blood, collected on day 0 of AZD1222 vaccination. The CDR3 DNA sequence: TGTGCCAGCAGTTTATTAGCCTATAATTCACCCCTCCACTTT. This encodes CASSLLAYNSPLHF.